This TCR beta chain emerged from a study of monozygotic twins with inflammatory bowel disease. This CDR3 is built from 15 residues. CDR1 is PRHDT, CDR2 FYEKMQ, per germline (reference sequence). In eight separate reactions per sample, cDNA was generated. TCRdb reprocessed the 5' RACE reads, keeping one entry per CDR3 protein, no DNA. Its table records 400,000 to 500,000 distinct CDR3 sequences. The J gene is TRBJ2-1, the V gene TRBV13. The sample taken for sequencing was blood. The receptor comes from a human donor with ulcerative colitis or Crohn's disease, or a healthy co-twin of an affected twin (not recorded which). This CDR3 is CASSLGLGQYNEQFF.